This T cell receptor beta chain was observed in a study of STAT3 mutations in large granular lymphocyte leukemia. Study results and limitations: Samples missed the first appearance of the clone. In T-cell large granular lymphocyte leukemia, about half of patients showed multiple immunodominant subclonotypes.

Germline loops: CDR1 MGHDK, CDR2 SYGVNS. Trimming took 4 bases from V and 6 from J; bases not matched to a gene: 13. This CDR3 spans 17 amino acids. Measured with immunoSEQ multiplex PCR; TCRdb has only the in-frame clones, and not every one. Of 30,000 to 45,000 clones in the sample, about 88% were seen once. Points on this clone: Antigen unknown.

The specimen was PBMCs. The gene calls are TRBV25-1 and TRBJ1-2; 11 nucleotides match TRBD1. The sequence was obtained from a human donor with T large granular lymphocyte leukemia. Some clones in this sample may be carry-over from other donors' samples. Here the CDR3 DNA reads TGTGCCAGCAGTGGTGGACAGGGGGCAATCATGAAGGATGGCTACACCTTC. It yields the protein CASSGGQGAIMKDGYTF.